This T cell receptor (beta chain) comes out of a study of blood T cell repertoires in COVID-19. Unmatched junction bases numbered 5, after V lost 3 bases and J lost 3 bases. Germline V CDR1 and CDR2: KGHDR, SFDVKD. This CDR3 is built from 15 residues. In the original analysis: Amplification of reference gene primers was used by the study to estimate nucleated cell counts. Clones were read by immunoSEQ multiplex PCR, and TCRdb kept only the in-frame ones, dropping some. The V and J calls and clone size were taken over from that table, and D and trimming were inferred from the DNA. The repertoire holds 150,000 to 200,000 clones, 87% seen once, with 3% to 4.5% in the top ten.

The clonotype originates from an older woman who had recovered from COVID-19. Material for sequencing was peripheral blood. This chain uses TRBV24-1 with TRBJ1-1; the match to TRBD1 covers 8 bases. CDR3 loop: CATSDPNRGDTEAFF. CDR3 nucleotide sequence: TGTGCCACCAGTGATCCTAACAGGGGGGACACTGAAGCTTTCTTT.